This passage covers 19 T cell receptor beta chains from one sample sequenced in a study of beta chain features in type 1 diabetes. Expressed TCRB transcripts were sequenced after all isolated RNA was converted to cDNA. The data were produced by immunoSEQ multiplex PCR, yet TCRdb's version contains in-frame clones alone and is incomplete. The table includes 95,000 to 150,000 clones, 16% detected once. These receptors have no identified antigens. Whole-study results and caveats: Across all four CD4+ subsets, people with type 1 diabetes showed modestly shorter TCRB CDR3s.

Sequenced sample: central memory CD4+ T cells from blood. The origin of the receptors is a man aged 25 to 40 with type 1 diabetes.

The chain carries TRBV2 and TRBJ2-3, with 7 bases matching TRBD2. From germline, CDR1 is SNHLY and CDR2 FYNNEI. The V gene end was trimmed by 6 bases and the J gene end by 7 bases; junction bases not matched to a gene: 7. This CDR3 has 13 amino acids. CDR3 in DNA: TGTGCCAGCAGACCCTCGGGGGGTAATACGCAGTATTTT. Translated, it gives CASRPSGGNTQYF.

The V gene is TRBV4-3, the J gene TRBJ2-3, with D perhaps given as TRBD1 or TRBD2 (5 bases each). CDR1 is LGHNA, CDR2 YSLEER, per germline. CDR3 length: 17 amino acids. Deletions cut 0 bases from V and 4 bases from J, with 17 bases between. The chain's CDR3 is CASSQEGGRVGADTQYF. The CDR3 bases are TGCGCCAGCAGCCAAGAAGGAGGCAGGGTCGGAGCAGATACGCAGTATTTT.

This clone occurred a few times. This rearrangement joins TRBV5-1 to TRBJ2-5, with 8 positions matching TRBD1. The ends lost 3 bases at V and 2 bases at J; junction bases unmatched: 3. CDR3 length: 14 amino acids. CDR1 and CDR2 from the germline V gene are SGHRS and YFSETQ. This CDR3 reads CASSSGQGQETQYF. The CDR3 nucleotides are TGCGCCAGCAGCTCAGGACAGGGTCAAGAGACCCAGTACTTC.

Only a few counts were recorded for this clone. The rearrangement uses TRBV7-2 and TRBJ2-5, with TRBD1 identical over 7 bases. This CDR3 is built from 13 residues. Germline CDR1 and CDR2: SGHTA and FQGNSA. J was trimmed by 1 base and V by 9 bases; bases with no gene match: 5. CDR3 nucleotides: TGTGCCAGTCAAAGGGGGCCCCAAGAGACCCAGTACTTC. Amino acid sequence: CASQRGPQETQYF.

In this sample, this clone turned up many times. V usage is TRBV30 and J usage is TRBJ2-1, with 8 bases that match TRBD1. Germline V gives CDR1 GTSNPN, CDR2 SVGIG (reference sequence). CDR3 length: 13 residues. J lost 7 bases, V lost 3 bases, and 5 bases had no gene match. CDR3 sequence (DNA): TGTGCCTGGAGGAGGACAGGGCGTAATGAGCAGTTCTTC. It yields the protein CAWRRTGRNEQFF.

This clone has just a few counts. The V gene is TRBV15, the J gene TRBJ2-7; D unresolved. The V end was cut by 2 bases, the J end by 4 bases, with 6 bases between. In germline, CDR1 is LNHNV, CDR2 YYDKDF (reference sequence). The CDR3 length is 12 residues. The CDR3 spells CATSRSGYEQYF. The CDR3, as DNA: TGTGCCACCAGCAGAAGTGGGTACGAGCAGTACTTC.

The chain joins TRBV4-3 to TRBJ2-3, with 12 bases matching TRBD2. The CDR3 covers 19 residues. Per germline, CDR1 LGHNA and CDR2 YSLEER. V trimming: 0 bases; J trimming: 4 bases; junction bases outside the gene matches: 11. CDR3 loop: CASSQDHSLLAGGADTQYF. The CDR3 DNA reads TGCGCCAGCAGCCAAGACCATTCCCTACTAGCGGGGGGTGCAGATACGCAGTATTTT.

The CDR3 reads CASWTGASPLHF. Here the CDR3 DNA reads TGTGCCAGCTGGACAGGGGCTTCACCCCTCCACTTT. The chain links TRBV2 to TRBJ1-6; 9 nucleotides line up with TRBD1. Looked up from germline, CDR1 is SNHLY and CDR2 is FYNNEI. V lost 8 bases to trimming and J lost 9 bases; unmatched junction nucleotides: 2. CDR3 length: 12 amino acids. The full variable domain, in which reference TRBV2 and TRBJ1-6 provide the parts outside the CDR3, is EPEVTQTPSHQVTQMGQEVILRCVPISNHLYFYWYRQILGQKVEFLVSFYNNEISEKSEIFDDQFSVERPDGSNFTLKIRSTKLEDSAMYFCASWTGASPLHFGNGTRLTVT.

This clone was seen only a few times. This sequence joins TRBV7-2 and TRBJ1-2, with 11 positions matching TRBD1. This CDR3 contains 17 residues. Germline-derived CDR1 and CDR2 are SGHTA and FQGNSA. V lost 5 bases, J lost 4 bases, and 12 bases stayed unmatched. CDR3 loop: CASSPRGPGQGVYGYTF. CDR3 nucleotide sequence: TGTGCCAGCAGCCCCAGAGGTCCGGGACAGGGGGTCTATGGCTACACCTTC.

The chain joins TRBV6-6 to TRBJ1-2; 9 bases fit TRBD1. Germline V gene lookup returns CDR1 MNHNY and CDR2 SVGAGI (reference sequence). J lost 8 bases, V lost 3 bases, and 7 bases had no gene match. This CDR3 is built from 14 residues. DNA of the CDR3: TGTGCCAGCAGTTATTCGGACAGGGGAAACGGCTACACCTTC. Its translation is CASSYSDRGNGYTF.

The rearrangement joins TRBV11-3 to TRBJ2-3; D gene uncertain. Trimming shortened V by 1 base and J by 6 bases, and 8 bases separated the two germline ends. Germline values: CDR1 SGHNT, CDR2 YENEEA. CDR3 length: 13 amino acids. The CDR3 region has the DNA TGTGCCAGCAGCTTAGGACGTTTGGATACGCAGTATTTT. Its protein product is CASSLGRLDTQYF.

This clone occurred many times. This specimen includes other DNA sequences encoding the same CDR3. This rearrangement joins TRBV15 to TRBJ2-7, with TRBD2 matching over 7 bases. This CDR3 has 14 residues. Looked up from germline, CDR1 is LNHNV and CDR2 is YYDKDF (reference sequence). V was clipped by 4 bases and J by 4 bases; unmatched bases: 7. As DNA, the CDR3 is TGTGCCACCAGCACAGAGCGGGGAAGGTACGAGCAGTACTTC. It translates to CATSTERGRYEQYF. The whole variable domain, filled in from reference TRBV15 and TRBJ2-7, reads DAMVIQNPRYQVTQFGKPVTLSCSQTLNHNVMYWYQQKSSQAPKLLFHYYDKDFNNEADTPDNFQSRRPNTSFCFLDIRSPGLGDTAMYLCATSTERGRYEQYFGPGTRLTVT.

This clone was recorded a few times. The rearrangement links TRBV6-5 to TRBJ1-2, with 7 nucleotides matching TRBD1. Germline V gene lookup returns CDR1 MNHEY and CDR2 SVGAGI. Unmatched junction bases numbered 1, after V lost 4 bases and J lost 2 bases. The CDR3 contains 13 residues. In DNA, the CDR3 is TGTGCCAGCAGTTGGGACAGAAACTATGGCTACACCTTC. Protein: CASSWDRNYGYTF.

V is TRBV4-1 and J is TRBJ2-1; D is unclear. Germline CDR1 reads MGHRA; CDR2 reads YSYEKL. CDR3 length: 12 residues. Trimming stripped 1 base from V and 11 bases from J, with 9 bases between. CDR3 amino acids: CASSQVSDKQFF. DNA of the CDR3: TGCGCCAGCAGCCAAGTTTCAGATAAGCAGTTCTTC.

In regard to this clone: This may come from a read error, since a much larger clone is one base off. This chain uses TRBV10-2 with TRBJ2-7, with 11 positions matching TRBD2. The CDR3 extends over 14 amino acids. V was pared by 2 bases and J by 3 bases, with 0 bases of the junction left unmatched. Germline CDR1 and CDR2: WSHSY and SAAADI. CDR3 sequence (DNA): TGCGCCAGCAGTGAGACTAGCGGGGGCTACGAGCAGTACTTC. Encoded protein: CASSETSGGYEQYF.

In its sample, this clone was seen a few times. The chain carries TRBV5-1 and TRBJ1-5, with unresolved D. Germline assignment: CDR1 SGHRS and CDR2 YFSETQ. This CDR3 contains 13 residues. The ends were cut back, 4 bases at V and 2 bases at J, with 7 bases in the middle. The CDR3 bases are TGCGCCAGCAGCGAGTCAGGCAATCAGCCCCAGCATTTT. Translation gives CASSESGNQPQHF.

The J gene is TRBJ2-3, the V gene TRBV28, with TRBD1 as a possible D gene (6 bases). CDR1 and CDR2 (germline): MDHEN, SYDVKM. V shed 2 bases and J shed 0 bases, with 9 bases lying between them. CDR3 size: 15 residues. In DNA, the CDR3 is TGTGCCAGCAGTTTAGTGGGACACAGCACAGATACGCAGTATTTT. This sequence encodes CASSLVGHSTDTQYF.

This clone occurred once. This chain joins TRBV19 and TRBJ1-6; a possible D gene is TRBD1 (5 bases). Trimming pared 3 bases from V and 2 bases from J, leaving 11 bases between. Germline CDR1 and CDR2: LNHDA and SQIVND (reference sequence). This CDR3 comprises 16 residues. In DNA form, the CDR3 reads TGTGCCAGTAGTATCGAGGGGTTTACCTATAATTCACCCCTCCACTTT. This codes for CASSIEGFTYNSPLHF.

The CDR3 coding sequence is TGCAGCGCCCGGCCTCCGGGATCCTACGAGCAGTACTTC. Residues: CSARPPGSYEQYF. The chain recombines TRBV29-1 with TRBJ2-7; D is possibly TRBD2 (5 bases). Germline assignment: CDR1 SQVTM and CDR2 ANQGSEA. The ends were cut back, 7 bases at V and 1 base at J, with 14 bases in the middle. This CDR3 contains 13 residues.